The subject of this entry is one T cell receptor beta chain. Its antigen is still unknown. The data were taken from a study of post-analysis software for immune sequencing data. Across the whole study: Relapsing-remitting, secondary progressive and progressive-relapsing forms made up the multiple sclerosis disease courses.

Germline-derived CDR1 and CDR2 are MNHEY and SMNVEV (reference sequence). The CDR3 consists of 15 residues. V lost 5 bases and J lost 5, with 18 bases in between. Study-level results: Those samples that were prepared in the same batch co-clustered strongly by F measure. Controls had lower frequencies than patients of about 5 TRBV segments, which included TRBV5-6, TRBV5-1 and TRBV20-1. Diversity measured as normalized Chao1 was significantly lower in multiple sclerosis patients than in controls.

Unique molecular identifiers were present in the TCR beta cDNA libraries. Around 500,000 cDNA molecules were obtained per 1 to 10 million input T cells. Via MiXCR, TCRdb re-called the PCR reads, giving one row per CDR3 protein. The data hold 750,000 to 900,000 distinct CDR3 sequences, with 35% to 55% observed a single time. The receptor was derived from a girl between 10 and 17 years old with multiple sclerosis. Specimen: blood. The genes are TRBV27 and TRBJ2-5; no definite D call. CDR3 coding DNA: TGTGCCAGCAGTGCGATCTACGTCCCTGATGAGACCCAGTACTTC. Translation: CASSAIYVPDETQYF.